Each of the 14 T cell receptor beta chains below was sequenced from the same sample in a study of blood T cell repertoires in COVID-19. Sequencing was performed with immunoSEQ multiplex PCR; in TCRdb, only in-frame clones are kept and a portion is missing. Among about 84,000 clones listed, over 70% were seen once. Sequencing was done on a sample of peripheral blood. Source of these receptors: a man older than 75 with active or convalescent COVID-19.

This sequence joins TRBV6-4 and TRBJ2-7; 7 bases fit TRBD1. Germline loops: CDR1 MRHNA, CDR2 SNTAGT. The CDR3 loop spans 13 amino acids. J lost 4 bases, V lost 3 bases, and 3 bases had no gene match. The CDR3 loop reads CASSELQGYEQYF. CDR3 coding DNA: TGTGCCAGCAGTGAACTACAGGGGTACGAGCAGTACTTC.

The chain has TRBV19 and TRBJ2-3, with TRBD2 identical over 10 bases. J gave up 6 bases and V 0 bases, and 9 bases lay outside the gene matches. The length of the CDR3 is 17 residues. The V gene's germline CDR1 is LNHDA and CDR2 SQIVND (reference sequence). CDR3 DNA sequence: TGTGCCAGTAGTATAGAAAGGACTAGCGGCCCGGGTGATACGCAGTATTTT. Protein: CASSIERTSGPGDTQYF.

V usage is TRBV6-5 and J usage is TRBJ2-2; 7 nucleotides agree with TRBD2. Germline-derived CDR1 and CDR2 are MNHEY and SVGAGI. V lost 4 bases and J lost 1; bases outside the gene matches: 3. CDR3 length: 15 residues. The chain's CDR3 is CASSFKRGNTGELFF. CDR3 bases: TGTGCCAGCAGTTTTAAGCGGGGGAACACCGGGGAGCTGTTTTTT.

The CDR3 spells CAWRRQGAYNSPLHF. The CDR3 nucleotides read TGTGCCTGGCGACGGCAGGGTGCCTATAATTCACCCCTCCACTTT. The chain has TRBV30 and TRBJ1-6, with a possible D match to TRBD1 (5 bases). Germline V gives CDR1 GTSNPN, CDR2 SVGIG (reference sequence). Trimming stripped 5 bases from V and 2 bases from J, with 13 bases between. The CDR3 runs 15 residues.

Comment on this clone: The sample contains more than one DNA sequence encoding this CDR3. V and J are TRBV15 and TRBJ2-2, with D tentatively TRBD2 (6 bases). This CDR3 contains 15 residues. V was cut by 0 bases and J by 7 bases, with 12 bases left in between. Germline values: CDR1 LNHNV, CDR2 YYDKDF (reference sequence). The CDR3 sequence: CATSRDPGRGGELFF. The CDR3 DNA sequence: TGTGCCACCAGCAGAGATCCAGGGCGGGGCGGGGAGCTGTTTTTT.

The gene calls are TRBV18 and TRBJ1-1; D gene uncertain. Trimming left V 4 bases short and J 3 bases short, with 9 bases between. This CDR3 has 13 amino acids. From germline, CDR1 is KGHSH and CDR2 LQKENI. The CDR3: CASSLGLDTEAFF. CDR3 nucleotide sequence: TGTGCCAGCTCACTAGGACTCGACACTGAAGCTTTCTTT.

The chain recombines TRBV27 with TRBJ2-1; 13 positions match TRBD2. The germline V gene encodes CDR1 MNHEY and CDR2 SMNVEV (reference sequence). V was pared by 7 bases and J by 4 bases, with 4 bases of the junction left unmatched. This CDR3 is built from 15 residues. The CDR3 here is CASTTSGRGYNEQFF. The CDR3 bases are TGTGCCAGCACAACTAGCGGGAGGGGGTACAATGAGCAGTTCTTC.

This clone came up once. The V call is TRBV5-6, the J call TRBJ2-7, with TRBD1 as a possible D gene (5 bases). Trimming removed 7 bases from V and 2 bases from J, with 13 bases in between. Germline lookup yields CDR1 SGHDT and CDR2 YYEEEE. The CDR3 loop spans 13 amino acids. DNA for the CDR3: TGTGCCAGCGGGGCAGGGCGGACCTACGAGCAGTACTTC. Encoded protein: CASGAGRTYEQYF.

The chain uses TRBV27 and TRBJ2-1; 8 bases agree with TRBD1. V shed 6 bases, J shed 6 bases, and the junction held 10 bases outside the gene matches. Looked up from germline, CDR1 is MNHEY and CDR2 is SMNVEV (reference sequence). This CDR3 has 15 amino acids. In DNA, the CDR3 is TGTGCCAGCAGAAGAGAGACAGGGGCGCTCAATGAGCAGTTCTTC. Amino acid sequence: CASRRETGALNEQFF.

The chain couples TRBV5-1 to TRBJ2-1, with 9 bases that match TRBD2. The CDR3 extends over 15 amino acids. Germline CDR1 and CDR2: SGHRS and YFSETQ. V lost 4 bases and J lost 5; bases outside the gene matches: 7. CDR3 sequence: CASSGIAGANNEQFF. The CDR3 coding sequence is TGCGCCAGCAGCGGTATAGCGGGGGCCAACAATGAGCAGTTCTTC.

The genes are TRBV7-9 and TRBJ2-1, with TRBD2 as a possible D gene (5 bases). V was trimmed by 4 bases and J by 3 bases, leaving 13 bases between them. Germline V gene data show CDR1 as SEHNR and CDR2 as FQNEAQ (reference sequence). The CDR3 has 15 amino acids. CDR3 DNA: TGTGCCAGCAGCTCCGGGATTATCGACTACAATGAGCAGTTCTTC. Translated: CASSSGIIDYNEQFF.

The rearrangement joins TRBV10-3 to TRBJ1-1; 10 bases are shared with TRBD1. Trimming took 6 bases from V and 0 from J; bases not matched to a gene: 13. Germline CDR1 is ENHRY and CDR2 is SYGVKD. This CDR3 spans 18 amino acids. CDR3 sequence (DNA): TGTGCCATCAGGTCCGGGACAGGGGTAATTTCCATGAACACTGAAGCTTTCTTT. This sequence encodes CAIRSGTGVISMNTEAFF.

The CDR3 region is CASSQEGTSGRLGTQYF. CDR3 in DNA: TGCGCCAGCAGCCAAGAGGGGACTAGCGGGAGATTGGGTACGCAGTATTTT. The rearrangement uses TRBV4-1 and TRBJ2-3, with 14 bases lining up with TRBD2. Per the germline V gene, CDR1 is MGHRA and CDR2 is YSYEKL. J lost 8 bases, V lost 0 bases, and 7 bases had no gene match. The CDR3 totals 17 residues.

The chain joins TRBV12-5 to TRBJ2-3, with D possibly being TRBD1 (6 bases). V was cut by 5 bases and J by 1 base, with 10 bases left in between. The CDR3 covers 14 residues. Germline CDR1 LGHNT, CDR2 FRNRAP. CDR3: CASGTRTGTDTQYF. The CDR3 region has the DNA TGTGCTAGTGGTACTCGGACAGGCACAGATACGCAGTATTTT.